These T cell receptor beta chains were read from a single sample in a study. A single record per CDR3 protein comes from TCRdb applying MiXCR to the 5' RACE reads. The table includes under 35,000 distinct CDR3 sequences, around 22% detected once. Material: memory CD4+ T cells sorted from blood. The receptors derive from a female donor with breast cancer. The CDR3 runs from the conserved cysteine through the conserved F or W. A D gene is named only where the DNA matches it firmly. Expanded clones are given a class, and other clones once, few, many or no size at all.

V	D	J	size	CDR3	DNA
TRBV4-1	-	TRBJ2-5	-	CASSQGGQEETQYF	TGCGCCAGCAGCCAAGGGGGGCAGGAAGAGACCCAGTACTTC
TRBV7-2	-	TRBJ1-5	-	CASSSRSGTNQPQHF	TGTGCCAGCAGCTCAAGATCCGGGACCAATCAGCCCCAGCATTTT
TRBV6-4	-	TRBJ2-7	-	CARPGHKDEQYF	TGTGCCAGGCCGGGACATAAGGACGAGCAGTACTTC
TRBV13	-	TRBJ1-3	few	CASSLVGLWNTIYF	TGTGCCAGCAGCTTAGTGGGCCTGTGGAACACCATATATTTT
TRBV7-8	-	TRBJ2-5	many	CASSPRGTQYF	TGTGCCAGCAGCCCCAGGGGTACCCAGTACTTC
TRBV27	-	TRBJ1-1	many	CASSLGSPTEAFF	TGTGCCAGCAGTTTAGGGAGTCCGACTGAAGCTTTCTTT
TRBV7-2	-	TRBJ2-1	-	CASSLRAVGGRMSSYNEQFF	TGTGCCAGCAGCTTAAGGGCGGTCGGGGGGCGGATGAGCTCCTACAATGAGCAGTTCTTC
TRBV12-3/TRBV12-4	TRBD1	TRBJ1-3	-	CASSGDRSSGNTIYF	TGTGCCAGCAGTGGGGACAGGAGCTCTGGAAACACCATATATTTT
TRBV5-1	-	TRBJ2-7	few	CASSLERAEQYF	TGCGCCAGCAGCTTGGAAAGGGCCGAGCAGTACTTC
TRBV5-1	-	TRBJ1-2	many	CASYDSPFNYGYTF	TGCGCCAGCTACGACTCACCCTTTAACTATGGCTACACCTTC
TRBV4-1	-	TRBJ1-5	-	CASSQDGVQGVNQPQHF	TGCGCCAGCAGCCAAGATGGGGTACAGGGCGTAAATCAGCCCCAGCATTTT
TRBV7-9	TRBD1	TRBJ2-2	-	CASSSRDRANAGELFF	TGTGCCAGCAGCTCCCGGGACAGGGCGAACGCCGGGGAGCTGTTTTTT
TRBV7-2	-	TRBJ1-6	-	CASSPLEPYSPLHF	TGTGCCAGCAGCCCTCTGGAGCCCTATTCACCCCTCCACTTT
TRBV29-1	TRBD2	TRBJ2-7	-	CSIEFGTSGSYEQYF	TGCAGCATTGAATTTGGGACTAGCGGGAGCTACGAGCAGTACTTC
TRBV7-2	TRBD1	TRBJ2-7	-	CASSIQGAYEQYF	TGTGCCAGCAGCATACAGGGGGCCTACGAGCAGTACTTC
TRBV5-6	TRBD1	TRBJ1-3	-	CASSKQGSSGNTIYF	TGTGCCAGCAGTAAACAGGGGAGCTCTGGAAACACCATATATTTT
TRBV4-1	-	TRBJ2-7	few	CASSRGSFVGGGYEQYF	TGCGCCAGCAGCCGGGGATCGTTCGTGGGAGGAGGCTACGAGCAGTACTTC
TRBV5-6	-	TRBJ2-7	few	CASSPRGRSTYEQYF	TGTGCCAGCAGCCCCCGGGGGCGCTCCACCTACGAGCAGTACTTC
TRBV5-1	TRBD2	TRBJ2-2	-	CASSPTGTSGTNTGELFF	TGCGCCAGCAGCCCTACTGGGACTAGCGGTACCAACACCGGGGAGCTGTTTTTT
TRBV4-1	TRBD1	TRBJ2-7	-	CASSLAVGTDHYEQYF	TGCGCCAGCAGCTTGGCGGTCGGGACAGACCATTACGAGCAGTACTTC
TRBV9	-	TRBJ2-1	few	CASSPPPGPGYNEQFF	TGTGCCAGCAGCCCCCCGCCGGGACCGGGCTACAATGAGCAGTTCTTC
TRBV5-1	-	TRBJ2-1	medium-sized	CASSLDSYEQFF	TGCGCCAGCAGCTTGGATTCTTACGAGCAGTTCTTC
TRBV10-3	-	TRBJ2-3	-	CAIRNSLVDTQYF	TGTGCCATCAGGAATAGTCTGGTGGATACGCAGTACTTT
TRBV25-1	TRBD1	TRBJ2-7	many	CASQGQGAYEQYF	TGTGCCAGCCAGGGGCAGGGGGCCTACGAGCAGTACTTC
TRBV29-1	-	TRBJ2-5	many	CSVGSLVEAQETQYF	TGCAGCGTTGGTAGCCTAGTGGAGGCCCAAGAGACCCAGTACTTC
TRBV9	-	TRBJ2-1	-	CASSVGQGGSYNEQCF	TGTGCCAGCAGCGTTGGGCAAGGAGGCTCCTACAATGAGCAGTGCTTC
TRBV25-1	-	TRBJ2-7	many	CASGTVYEQYF	TGTGCCAGCGGGACCGTCTACGAGCAGTACTTC
TRBV5-4	-	TRBJ2-5	-	CASSLTLKTQYF	TGTGCCAGCAGCTTGACCCTAAAGACCCAGTACTTC
TRBV28	TRBD1	TRBJ2-7	-	CASSLGGQGADEQYF	TGTGCCAGCAGTTTGGGGGGACAGGGGGCTGACGAGCAGTACTTC
TRBV5-1	-	TRBJ2-5	-	CAGSLVPGVEETQYF	TGCGCCGGCAGCTTGGTTCCAGGGGTAGAAGAGACCCAGTACTTC
TRBV27	TRBD2	TRBJ2-1	few	CASSSGAGYNEQFF	TGTGCCAGCAGTTCCGGAGCGGGGTACAATGAGCAGTTCTTC
TRBV7-6	-	TRBJ2-7	few	CASSFGRSYEQYF	TGTGCCAGCAGCTTCGGCAGGTCCTACGAGCAGTACTTC
TRBV25-1	-	TRBJ2-7	-	CASSLRDGPYEQYF	TGTGCCAGCAGTCTCCGGGACGGACCCTACGAGCAGTACTTC
TRBV3-1	TRBD2	TRBJ2-1	-	CASSPLTSGGPGEQFF	TGTGCCAGCAGCCCCCTGACTAGCGGGGGGCCGGGTGAGCAGTTCTTC
TRBV6-1	-	TRBJ1-5	-	CAIHKESNQPQHF	TGTGCCATCCATAAGGAAAGCAATCAGCCCCAGCATTTT
TRBV29-1	TRBD2	TRBJ2-7	many	CSVESRTSGSFEQYF	TGCAGCGTTGAATCAAGGACTAGCGGGAGTTTTGAGCAGTACTTC
TRBV6-5	TRBD1	TRBJ2-3	medium-sized	CASSPRQGGDTQYF	TGTGCCAGCAGTCCCAGACAGGGCGGAGATACGCAGTATTTT
TRBV7-6	-	TRBJ2-6	many	CASSFGTPPGANVLTF	TGTGCCAGCAGCTTTGGGACGCCGCCTGGGGCCAACGTCCTGACTTTC
TRBV27	-	TRBJ1-6	many	CASSLLGGLGNSPLHF	TGTGCCAGCAGTTTATTGGGCGGGCTAGGTAATTCACCCCTCCACTTT
TRBV9	TRBD1	TRBJ2-7	-	CASSPNRGRQEEQYF	TGTGCCAGCAGCCCGAACAGGGGGCGCCAAGAAGAGCAGTACTTC
TRBV3-1	-	TRBJ2-4	few	CASSPEGSTDVQYF	TGTGCCAGCAGCCCCGAGGGGAGCACGGACGTTCAGTACTTC
TRBV9	TRBD1	TRBJ2-6	few	CASSIRPGTGVGANVLTF	TGTGCCAGCAGCATACGTCCCGGGACAGGGGTTGGGGCCAACGTCCTGACTTTC
TRBV20-1	-	TRBJ1-1	many	CSARDYKGTTEAFF	TGCAGTGCTAGAGATTACAAAGGGACCACTGAAGCTTTCTTT
TRBV12-3/TRBV12-4	-	TRBJ2-7	-	CASSLFVWDTTYEQYF	TGTGCCAGCAGTTTATTTGTGTGGGACACCACCTACGAGCAGTACTTC
TRBV7-9	-	TRBJ1-5	many	CASSLDSNQPQHF	TGTGCCAGCAGCTTAGATAGCAATCAGCCCCAGCATTTT
TRBV20-1	-	TRBJ2-7	-	CSARGQESYELYF	TGCAGTGCTAGGGGGCAGGAATCCTACGAGCTGTACTTC
TRBV29-1	TRBD1	TRBJ1-4	-	CSVPRGPDEKLFF	TGCAGCGTTCCCAGGGGGCCGGATGAAAAACTGTTTTTT
TRBV7-3	-	TRBJ2-1	few	CASSFSRVNEQFF	TGTGCCAGCAGCTTCTCCCGCGTGAATGAGCAGTTCTTC
TRBV28	TRBD1	TRBJ2-1	-	CASINRGIYNEQFF	TGTGCCAGCATTAACAGGGGGATCTACAATGAGCAGTTCTTC
TRBV15	TRBD2	TRBJ2-1	many	CAISGRNNEQFF	TGTGCCATTAGCGGGAGGAACAATGAGCAGTTCTTC
TRBV5-1	TRBD1	TRBJ2-5	few	CASSLVQGVFIGQETQYF	TGCGCCAGCAGCTTGGTGCAGGGGGTATTCATTGGCCAAGAGACCCAGTACTTC
TRBV6-5	TRBD1	TRBJ1-1	-	CASSYGQVNTEAFF	TGTGCCAGCAGTTACGGACAGGTGAACACTGAAGCTTTCTTT
TRBV4-2	TRBD1	TRBJ2-7	few	CASSHAGDRGREQYF	TGTGCCAGCAGCCACGCGGGGGACAGGGGGCGCGAGCAGTACTTC
TRBV6-2/TRBV6-3	-	TRBJ2-3	many	CASSRGTDTQYF	TGTGCCAGCAGTAGGGGCACAGATACGCAGTATTTT
TRBV5-1	-	TRBJ2-3	few	CASSPDLRGHRTDTQYF	TGCGCCAGCAGCCCGGACTTACGGGGACACCGCACAGATACGCAGTATTTT
TRBV5-1	TRBD1	TRBJ1-2	few	CASKIQGAADGYTF	TGCGCCAGTAAAATCCAGGGGGCGGCGGATGGCTACACCTTC
TRBV4-2	-	TRBJ1-1	many	CASSQGRNTEAFF	TGTGCCAGCAGCCAGGGGAGGAACACTGAAGCTTTCTTT
TRBV27	-	TRBJ1-2	-	CASSLSGGSYGYTF	TGTGCCAGCAGTTTATCCGGGGGATCCTATGGCTACACCTTC
TRBV7-9	TRBD2	TRBJ2-3	-	CASRGRASTDTQYF	TGTGCCAGCAGGGGGAGGGCCAGCACAGATACGCAGTATTTT
TRBV28	-	TRBJ1-4	few	CASIMRAGEKLFF	TGTGCCAGCATCATGAGGGCGGGGGAAAAACTGTTTTTT